Sequencing of this T cell receptor (beta chain) was carried out in a study of blood T cell repertoires in COVID-19 (dated by TCRdb to 2018 to 2021). For the wider study: Samples covering the acute and convalescent phases of COVID-19 were provided by collaborators in the United States, Italy and Spain. The material from the prospective study consisted of cDNA or gDNA derived from T cells, B-cell-depleted T cells, or PBMCs. The dataset comprised deeply sampled blood TCRbeta repertoires from subjects exposed to, actively infected with, or recovered from COVID-19. The samples were drawn from two sources: the first 160 participants of the ongoing ImmuneRACE study, and fewer than 1,500 subjects contributed by 6 global collaborators. A freely available public database, intended as a resource for researchers studying the immune response to SARS-CoV-2, is where the repertoires were released. Nearly every sample came with metadata listing a de-identified subject ID, COVID-19 status, age in years and sex. Where available, HLA class I and class II types were obtained from metadata supplied by the sample provider rather than from assay-based typing. Study-wide conclusions, independent of this receptor: How much clinical and demographic metadata was included differed by source and by participant, and the metadata was provided uncurated.

The collaborating institutions used their own protocols to collect whole blood in K2EDTA tubes. For TCRbeta analysis, collaborators shipped samples in one of three forms: frozen whole blood, isolated PBMCs, or DNA extracted from either of those sample types. CDR1 and CDR2 were assigned from the germline V gene as SGDLS and YYNGEE. Trimming removed 4 bases from V and 0 bases from J, leaving 10 bases between the germline ends. From the cysteine up to the phenylalanine, the CDR3 has a length of 14 residues. Here the CDR3 DNA is all that survives: 42 bases in frame from base 1. The immunoSEQ Assay, a bias-controlled multiplex PCR, was used to amplify TCRbeta CDR3 regions from genomic DNA. The paper's processing steps were these. The number of nucleated cells in each sample was estimated from the amplification of reference gene primers within the assay. To quantify the absolute abundance of each unique TCRbeta CDR3 rearrangement, sequence reads were collapsed and filtered. Productive Simpson clonality was computed per sample as the square root of Simpson's diversity index over productive rearrangements. TCRdb took this table from immuneACCESS and kept in-frame rearrangements with V and J called. Such tables lack part of the clones; where checked against another copy, unresolved V genes explain under half of the gap, and the rest is unexplained. The D gene and trimming were derived from the DNA, and the V and J assignments and clone size from that table. This sample comprises about 85,000 clones, 79% of them detected only once. Of the sample, around 10% falls within the top ten clones.

Remarks on this clone: Which antigen it targets is not known. Base-call qualities are not available, and no considerably larger clone is one nucleotide away.

The receptor was isolated from a man aged 65-85 years with acute or convalescent COVID-19. Material: peripheral blood. The chain is assembled from TRBV9 and TRBJ1-1, with the D gene call left open. The CDR3 region has the sequence CASSLIAVNTEAFF. The bases are TGTGCCAGCAGCCTTATAGCTGTGAACACTGAAGCTTTCTTT.